The T cell receptor (beta chain) under discussion was sequenced for a study of control samples from healthy donors and cancer patients. Produced via immunoSEQ multiplex PCR; TCRdb's table is partial and in-frame only. The data hold some 130,000 clones, with about 95% observed a single time. Looked up from germline, CDR1 is KGHDR and CDR2 is SFDVKD. Trimming shortened V by 8 bases and J by 2 bases, and 15 bases separated the two germline ends. The CDR3 has 14 residues. Only one count was recorded for this clone. Sequenced sample: blood. The rearrangement uses TRBV24-1 and TRBJ2-7; tentatively, D is TRBD1 (5 bases). The sequence was obtained from a man aged 25-40 years in good health. For the CDR3, the DNA is TGTGCCACCAAGGGCGCAGGGCCCACCTACGAGCAGTACTTC. Encoded protein: CATKGAGPTYEQYF.